This entry concerns a single T cell receptor beta chain. Its antigen is unknown. Random hexamers were used to reverse transcribe an amount of roughly 0.5 to 1 ug RNA. The method of amplification for TCR beta CDR3 was immunoSEQ multiplex PCR, covering 54 Vbeta and 13 Jbeta. TCRdb processed the immunoSEQ multiplex PCR reads anew with MiXCR; each CDR3 protein has one entry. The sample lists 150,000 to 200,000 distinct CDR3 sequences, roughly 94% seen once, with 0.08% to 0.095% in the top ten. The CDR3 length is 14 residues. Germline CDR1 is GTSNPN and CDR2 is SVGIG (reference sequence). Trimming took off 3 bases at V and 0 bases at J, with 9 bases between the two ends. This sample stems from a study of CD8 T cells in Susac syndrome. Notes on the study in general: The relatively small number of individuals in the TCR sequencing and HLA analysis was acknowledged by the study.

TCR beta sequencing covered blood CD8+ and CD4+ T cells. Sequencing used CD4+ T cells from PBMCs. The V gene is TRBV30, the J gene TRBJ2-1; D is possibly TRBD1 (5 bases). The clonotype comes from a human donor with multiple sclerosis. The CDR3 is CAWRGQSSYNEQFF. As DNA, the CDR3 is TGTGCCTGGAGGGGGCAGAGCTCCTACAATGAGCAGTTCTTC.